These 13 T cell receptor beta chains were all obtained from the same sample, sequenced in a study of blood T cell repertoires in COVID-19. Here immunoSEQ multiplex PCR was the method, and the copy in TCRdb shows in-frame clones only, minus some. The data hold roughly 390,000 clones, with about 85% observed a single time. Sequenced sample: peripheral blood. The receptor source for this set is a woman under 30 with acute or convalescent COVID-19.

About this clone itself: Other nucleotide sequences from this sample produce the same CDR3. The V gene is TRBV24-1, the J gene TRBJ2-1; 11 bases are shared with TRBD1. Germline V gene data show CDR1 as KGHDR and CDR2 as SFDVKD. J was trimmed by 3 bases and V by 3 bases; bases with no gene match: 3. The CDR3 covers 16 residues. The CDR3 DNA sequence: TGTGCCACCAGTGATCCCGGGACAGGGGGCTACAATGAGCAGTTCTTC. Translating gives CATSDPGTGGYNEQFF.

This clone was found a few times. The rearrangement joins TRBV7-4 to TRBJ1-4; 9 bases are a match to TRBD1. After removal of 4 bases from V and 8 bases from J, the junction contained 5 bases not matched to a gene. The CDR3 has 14 residues. Germline lookup yields CDR1 SGHVT and CDR2 SQSDAQ. The DNA of the CDR3 is TGTGCCAGCAGCTCTGGGACAGGGAACGAAAAACTGTTTTTT. Translated, it gives CASSSGTGNEKLFF.

CDR3 bases: TGTGCCAGTAGTATGGAGCAAGCGGATGAAAAACTGTTTTTT. This translates into CASSMEQADEKLFF. The rearrangement joins TRBV19 to TRBJ1-4; unclear D gene. The V and J ends lost 3 bases and 6 bases respectively, with 11 bases between them. The CDR3 has 14 amino acids. Germline V gene lookup returns CDR1 LNHDA and CDR2 SQIVND (reference sequence).

The chain recombines TRBV9 with TRBJ1-3; perhaps TRBD1 as D (6 bases). The CDR3 contains 16 residues. Germline lookup yields CDR1 SGDLS and CDR2 YYNGEE. Between the trimmed V and J ends, which lost 0 bases and 5 bases, there was a span of 15 bases. The DNA of the CDR3 is TGTGCCAGCAGCGTAGACAGGGCGATTATGCGAAACACCATATATTTT. Translated, it gives CASSVDRAIMRNTIYF.

V gene TRBV11-2 combines with J gene TRBJ2-7; 10 bases fit TRBD1. CDR1 and CDR2 from the germline V gene are SGHAT and FQNNGV. J lost 2 bases, V lost 2 bases, and 6 bases had no gene match. The CDR3 extends over 16 amino acids. The CDR3 loop reads CASSLTEGQGTYEQYF. CDR3 nucleotide sequence: TGTGCCAGCAGCTTAACGGAGGGACAGGGGACCTACGAGCAGTACTTC.

The chain employs TRBV9 and TRBJ2-1; the match to TRBD2 covers 14 bases. This CDR3 has 17 residues. CDR1 and CDR2 from the germline V gene are SGDLS and YYNGEE. The V gene end was trimmed by 3 bases and the J gene end by 1 base; junction bases not matched to a gene: 3. CDR3 DNA: TGTGCCAGCAGCGCCCGACTAGCGGGAGGGTCCTACAATGAGCAGTTCTTC. The encoded protein is CASSARLAGGSYNEQFF.

The chain recombines TRBV7-3 with TRBJ2-3, with D hard to call. The V end lost 5 bases, the J end lost 4 bases, and 13 bases lay between the germline ends. The CDR3 totals 14 residues. Germline V lookup: CDR1 SGHTA, CDR2 FQGTGA. CDR3 in DNA: TGTGCCAGCAGCGTTCTAGGTGCCCCAGATACGCAGTATTTT. Translated: CASSVLGAPDTQYF.

The V gene is TRBV28, the J gene TRBJ1-1; tentatively, D is TRBD1 (5 bases). The V end lost 1 base, the J end lost 6 bases, and 12 bases lay between the germline ends. This CDR3 contains 14 residues. Germline V CDR1 and CDR2: MDHEN, SYDVKM. The CDR3 reads CASSLFRGFAEAFF. The CDR3 nucleotides are TGTGCCAGCAGTTTATTTCGGGGGTTCGCTGAAGCTTTCTTT.

This sequence joins TRBV30 and TRBJ1-2; D might be TRBD1 (6 bases). This CDR3 is 14 amino acids long. CDR1 and CDR2 from the germline V gene are GTSNPN and SVGIG (reference sequence). Trimming removed 6 bases at V and 0 bases at J, with 14 bases between. The CDR3: CACRRGGTNYGYTF. Written as DNA, the CDR3 is TGTGCCTGCCGAAGGGGGGGAACTAACTATGGCTACACCTTC. The full variable domain, its missing parts supplied by reference TRBV30 and TRBJ1-2, is SQTIHQWPATLVQPVGSPLSLECTVEGTSNPNLYWYRQAAGRGLQLLFYSVGIGQISSEVPQNLSASRPQDRQFILSSKKLLLSDSGFYLCACRRGGTNYGYTFGSGTRLTVV.

The J gene is TRBJ1-2, the V gene TRBV7-6; weak D call: TRBD1 (5 bases). Germline V lookup: CDR1 SGHVS, CDR2 FNYEAQ. The CDR3 has 14 amino acids. Trimming shortened V by 3 bases and J by 6 bases, and 14 bases separated the two germline ends. CDR3 in amino acids: CASSFEGSGDGYTF. In nucleotides, the CDR3 is TGTGCCAGCAGCTTCGAGGGGTCGGGGGATGGCTACACCTTC.

Concerning this clone itself: The sample holds other DNA sequences that translate to the same CDR3. CDR3 nucleotide sequence: TGCGCCAGCAGCTTGAACGGTGACTCTGGAAACACCATATATTTT. Amino acid sequence: CASSLNGDSGNTIYF. V and J are TRBV5-1 and TRBJ1-3; D ambiguous. Trimming left V 1 base short and J 0 bases short, with 8 bases between. The CDR3 covers 15 residues. Germline V gene data show CDR1 as SGHRS and CDR2 as YFSETQ.

This rearrangement joins TRBV13 to TRBJ2-1; D is perhaps TRBD2 (6 bases). The germline CDR1 and CDR2 sequences are PRHDT and FYEKMQ (reference sequence). This CDR3 is 16 amino acids long. V was clipped by 0 bases and J by 4 bases, with 13 bases between them. CDR3 sequence reads: CASSLGVSGKYNEQFF. Written as DNA, the CDR3 is TGTGCCAGCAGCTTAGGAGTTAGCGGAAAATACAATGAGCAGTTCTTC.

The chain couples TRBV2 to TRBJ2-3; TRBD1 might be the D (5 bases). Germline V gives CDR1 SNHLY, CDR2 FYNNEI. V lost 6 bases and J lost 0, with 16 bases in between. The CDR3 length is 16 residues. CDR3 amino acids: CASRKTGAPSTDTQYF. The CDR3 DNA reads as TGTGCCAGCAGGAAAACAGGAGCCCCTAGCACAGATACGCAGTATTTT.